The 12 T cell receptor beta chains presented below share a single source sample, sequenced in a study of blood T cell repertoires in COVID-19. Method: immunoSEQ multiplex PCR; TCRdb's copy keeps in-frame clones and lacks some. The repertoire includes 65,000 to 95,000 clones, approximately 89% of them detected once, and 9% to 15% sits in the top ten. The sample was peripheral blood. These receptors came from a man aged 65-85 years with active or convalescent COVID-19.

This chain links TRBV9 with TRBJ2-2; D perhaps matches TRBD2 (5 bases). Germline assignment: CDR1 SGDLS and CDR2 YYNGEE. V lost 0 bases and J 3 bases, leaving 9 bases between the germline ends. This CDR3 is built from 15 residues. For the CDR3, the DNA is TGTGCCAGCAGCGTAGCGGGGTCAGACACCGGGGAGCTGTTTTTT. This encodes CASSVAGSDTGELFF.

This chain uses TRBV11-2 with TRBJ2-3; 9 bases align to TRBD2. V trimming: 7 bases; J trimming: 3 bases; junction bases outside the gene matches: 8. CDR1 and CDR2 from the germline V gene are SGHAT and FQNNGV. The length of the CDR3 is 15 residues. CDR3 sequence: CASTPSGVLTDTQYF. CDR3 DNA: TGTGCCAGCACCCCTAGCGGGGTCTTGACAGATACGCAGTATTTT.

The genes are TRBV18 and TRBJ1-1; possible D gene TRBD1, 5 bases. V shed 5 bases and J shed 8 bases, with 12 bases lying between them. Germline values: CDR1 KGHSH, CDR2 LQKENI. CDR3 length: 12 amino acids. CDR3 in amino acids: CASSTDSTEAFF. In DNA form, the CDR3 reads TGTGCCAGCTCAACTGACAGCACGGAAGCTTTCTTT.

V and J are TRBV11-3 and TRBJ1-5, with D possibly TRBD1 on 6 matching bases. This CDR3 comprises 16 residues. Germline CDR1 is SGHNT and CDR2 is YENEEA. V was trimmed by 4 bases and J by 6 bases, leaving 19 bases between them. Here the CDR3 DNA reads TGTGCCAGCAGCTCCGAGGGGGGGCTCCCCGGTCAGCCCCAGCATTTT. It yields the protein CASSSEGGLPGQPQHF.

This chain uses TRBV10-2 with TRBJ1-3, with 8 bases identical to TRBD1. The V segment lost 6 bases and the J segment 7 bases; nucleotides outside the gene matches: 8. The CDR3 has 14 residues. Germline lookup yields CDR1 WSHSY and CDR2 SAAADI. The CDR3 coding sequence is TGCGCCAGCAGGGAAGACAGGGGATTGAACACCATATATTTT. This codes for CASREDRGLNTIYF.

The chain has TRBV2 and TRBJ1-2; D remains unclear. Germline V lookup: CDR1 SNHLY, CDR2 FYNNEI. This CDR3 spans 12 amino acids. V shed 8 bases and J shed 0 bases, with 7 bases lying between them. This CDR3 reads CASHRSNYGYTF. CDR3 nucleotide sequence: TGTGCCAGCCACAGATCTAACTATGGCTACACCTTC. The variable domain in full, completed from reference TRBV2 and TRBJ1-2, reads EPEVTQTPSHQVTQMGQEVILRCVPISNHLYFYWYRQILGQKVEFLVSFYNNEISEKSEIFDDQFSVERPDGSNFTLKIRSTKLEDSAMYFCASHRSNYGYTFGSGTRLTVV.

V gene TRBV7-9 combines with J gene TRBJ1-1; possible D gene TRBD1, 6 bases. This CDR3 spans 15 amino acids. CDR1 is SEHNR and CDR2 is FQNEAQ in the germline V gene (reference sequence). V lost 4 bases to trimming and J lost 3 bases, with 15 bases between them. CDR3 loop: CASSSAGRGHTEAFF. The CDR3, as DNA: TGTGCCAGCAGCTCCGCCGGGCGGGGGCACACTGAAGCTTTCTTT.

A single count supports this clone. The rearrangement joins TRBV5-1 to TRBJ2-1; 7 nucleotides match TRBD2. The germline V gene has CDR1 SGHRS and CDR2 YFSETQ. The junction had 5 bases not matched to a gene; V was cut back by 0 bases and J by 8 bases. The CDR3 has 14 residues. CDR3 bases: TGCGCCAGCAGCTTGGTTCTAGCGGACGATGAGCAGTTCTTC. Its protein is CASSLVLADDEQFF.

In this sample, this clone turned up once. The CDR3 DNA follows: TGTGCCAGCTCACCCTTTCGGACAGGGCAAGTGATTGGGCAAGAGACCCAGTACTTC. This codes for CASSPFRTGQVIGQETQYF. This sequence joins TRBV18 and TRBJ2-5, with 8 bases fitting TRBD1. CDR3 length: 19 amino acids. Per germline, CDR1 KGHSH and CDR2 LQKENI. V lost 3 bases to trimming and J lost 2 bases; unmatched junction nucleotides: 17.

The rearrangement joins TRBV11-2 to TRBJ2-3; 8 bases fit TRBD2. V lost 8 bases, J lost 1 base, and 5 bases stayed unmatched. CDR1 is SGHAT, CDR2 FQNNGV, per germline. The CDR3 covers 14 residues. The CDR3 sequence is CASHRRGGTDTQYF. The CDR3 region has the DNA TGTGCCAGCCACAGGCGGGGGGGCACAGATACGCAGTATTTT.

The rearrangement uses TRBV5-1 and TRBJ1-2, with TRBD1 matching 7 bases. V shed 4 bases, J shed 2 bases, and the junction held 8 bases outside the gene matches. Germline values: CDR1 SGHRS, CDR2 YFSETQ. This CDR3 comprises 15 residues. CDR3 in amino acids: CASSRTLGQNYGYTF. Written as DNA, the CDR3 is TGCGCCAGCAGCCGAACTCTGGGACAGAACTATGGCTACACCTTC. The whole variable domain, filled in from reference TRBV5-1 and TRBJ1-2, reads KAGVTQTPRYLIKTRGQQVTLSCSPISGHRSVSWYQQTPGQGLQFLFEYFSETQRNKGNFPGRFSGRQFSNSRSEMNVSTLELGDSALYLCASSRTLGQNYGYTFGSGTRLTVV.

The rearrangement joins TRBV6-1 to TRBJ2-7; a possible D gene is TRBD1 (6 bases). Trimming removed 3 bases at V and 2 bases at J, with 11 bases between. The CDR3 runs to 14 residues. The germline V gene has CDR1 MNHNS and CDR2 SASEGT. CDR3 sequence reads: CASSDLGGPYEQYF. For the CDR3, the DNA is TGTGCCAGCAGTGATCTTGGGGGCCCCTACGAGCAGTACTTC.